What follows describes a single T cell receptor (beta chain). These data are taken from a study of patients and donors after allogeneic stem cell transplantation. TCRdb used MiXCR to reprocess the RT-PCR reads, holding one entry per CDR3 protein. The sample lists more than 150,000 distinct CDR3 sequences, around two fifths occurring once. The V gene's germline CDR1 is SGHRS and CDR2 YFSETQ. V dropped 2 bases and J dropped 9 bases, with 14 bases sitting between them. There are 14 residues in the CDR3. The clonotype comes from a human donor who was either an allogeneic HSCT recipient or a stem cell or donor lymphocyte infusion donor (not recorded which). It is not recorded whose cells these are; they may come from a transplant donor. Specimen: blood, either unsorted or a sorted T cell fraction (not recorded which). This chain uses TRBV5-1 with TRBJ1-4, with D maybe TRBD1 (5 bases). The CDR3 bases are TGCGCCAGCAGCTTCTGGGACCCCGGGAAAAAACTGTTTTTT. It yields the protein CASSFWDPGKKLFF.